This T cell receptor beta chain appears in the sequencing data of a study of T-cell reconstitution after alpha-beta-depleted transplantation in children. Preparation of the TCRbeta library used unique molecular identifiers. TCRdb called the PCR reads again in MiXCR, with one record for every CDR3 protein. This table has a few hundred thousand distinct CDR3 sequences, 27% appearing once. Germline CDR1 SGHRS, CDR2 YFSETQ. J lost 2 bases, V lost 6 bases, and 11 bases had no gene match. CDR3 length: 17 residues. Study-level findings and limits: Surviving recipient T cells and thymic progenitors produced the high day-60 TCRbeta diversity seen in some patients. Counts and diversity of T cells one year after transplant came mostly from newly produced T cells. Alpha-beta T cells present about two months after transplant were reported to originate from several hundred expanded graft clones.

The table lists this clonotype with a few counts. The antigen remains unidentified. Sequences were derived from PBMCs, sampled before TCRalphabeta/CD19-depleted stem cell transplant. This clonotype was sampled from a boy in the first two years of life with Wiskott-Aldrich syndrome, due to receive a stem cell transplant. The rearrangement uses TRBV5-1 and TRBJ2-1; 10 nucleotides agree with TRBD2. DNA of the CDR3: TGCGCCAGCACCATGGGACTAGCGAGCCGAACCTACAATGAGCAGTTCTTC. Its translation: CASTMGLASRTYNEQFF.